Given below is one T cell receptor (beta chain) in context. Its antigen is as yet unknown. Assay: immunoSEQ multiplex PCR; the TCRdb copy retains only in-frame clones and omits some. Of approximately 98,000 clones detected, 85% to 90% appear once; the ten largest clones hold less than 3.5%. The record originates from a study of T cell responses to AZD1222 COVID-19 vaccine. The study's findings and limits: Two AZD1222 administrations were followed by greater Spike-specific TCR breadth and depth. Repertoires were obtained solely post-peak T cell response.

Sequencing was performed on peripheral blood, taken on day 0 of AZD1222 vaccination. The sequence derives from an adult in good health.

CDR3: CASENGQGNQPQHF. Written as DNA, the CDR3 is TGTGCCAGCGAAAACGGACAGGGTAATCAGCCCCAGCATTTT. The chain carries TRBV28 and TRBJ1-5; 8 bases align to TRBD1. The CDR3 is 14 amino acids. Germline CDR1 and CDR2: MDHEN and SYDVKM. With 8 bases clipped from V and 4 bases from J, the junction kept 7 bases outside the gene matches.